This TCR beta chain emerged from a study of T-cell reconstitution after alpha-beta-depleted transplantation in children. The TCRbeta library incorporated unique molecular identifiers. TCRdb ran MiXCR on the PCR reads and lists one entry per CDR3 protein. The table records fewer than 700,000 distinct CDR3 sequences, under 15% of them present only once. Trimming took off 2 bases at V and 5 bases at J, with 12 bases between the two ends. Germline CDR1 and CDR2: SQVTM and ANQGSEA. The CDR3 consists of 13 residues. This clonotype originated in a male patient under 18 who had a stem cell transplant for acute myeloid leukemia, so the T cells may come from the graft donor. V and J are TRBV29-1 and TRBJ2-5; no definite D call. Sequencing used PBMCs, mostly from graft donor cells, obtained 360 days after TCRalphabeta/CD19-depleted stem cell transplant. CDR3 nucleotides: TGCAGCGTTGAATTCCCAAAGGAGGAGACCCAGTACTTC. Translating gives CSVEFPKEETQYF.